This T cell receptor (beta chain) came from a study of molecular identifiers for immune sequencing clone quantification. This clonotype was seen ten or more times. There are 18 residues in the CDR3. Germline loops: CDR1 LGHNA, CDR2 YNFKEQ. Germline trimming cut 2 bases from V and 2 bases from J; bases unmatched to any gene: 14. TCRdb independently ran MiXCR on the PCR reads; one entry per CDR3 protein. This repertoire shows 85,000 to 120,000 distinct CDR3 sequences, 30% to 45% found once; its top ten account for approximately 9.8%. The naive CD8 libraries originated from between 20,000 and 1,000,000 sorted cells and drew on 10%, 30% or 50% RNA. For naive CD8 T cells, sorting used the CD8+CD4-CCR7+CD45RA+ phenotype.

The receptor comes from a human donor in good health. Some libraries in this study had Jurkat cell RNA spiked in. The chain joins TRBV4-2 to TRBJ2-7; 8 nucleotides agree with TRBD1. Sequencing was performed on naive CD8+ T cells from blood, with Jurkat cell RNA spiked in. Subset noted: FACS-sorted CD8+CD4-CCR7+CD45RA+ naive T cells. The CDR3 DNA reads TGTGCCAGCAGCCAAACCGTCACAAACCGGGACAGGCCCTACGAGCAGTACTTC. Residues: CASSQTVTNRDRPYEQYF.